The 3 T cell receptor beta chains below all came from one sample that was sequenced in a study of blood T cell repertoires in COVID-19. Generated by immunoSEQ multiplex PCR, the TCRdb table keeps only in-frame clones and is missing some. The data show roughly 50,000 clones, roughly four fifths seen once. The sequencing sample was made of peripheral blood. The origin of the receptors is a man aged 35 to 55 with acute or convalescent COVID-19.

The sample holds one count of this clone. This chain joins TRBV5-1 and TRBJ1-4; 7 bases align to TRBD1. The CDR3 sequence is 16 residues long. Trimming removed 5 bases from V and 10 bases from J; junction bases left unmatched: 17. The germline V gene encodes CDR1 SGHRS and CDR2 YFSETQ. The CDR3 spells CASSSGETGFQRKLFF. CDR3 DNA sequence: TGCGCCAGCAGTTCCGGGGAGACAGGGTTTCAAAGAAAACTGTTTTTT.

This chain uses TRBV28 with TRBJ2-7; D is possibly TRBD1 (6 bases). Germline loops: CDR1 MDHEN, CDR2 SYDVKM. The CDR3 extends over 15 amino acids. Trimming left V 7 bases short and J 3 bases short, with 19 bases between. This chain's CDR3 is CASNKPLQGNYEQYF. CDR3 nucleotide sequence: TGTGCCAGCAACAAACCGTTGCAGGGGAACTACGAGCAGTACTTC.

This chain uses TRBV7-3 with TRBJ2-3, with D hard to call. This CDR3 spans 13 amino acids. The germline V gene encodes CDR1 SGHTA and CDR2 FQGTGA. Trimming shortened V by 1 base and J by 2 bases, and 4 bases separated the two germline ends. The CDR3: CASSLRPTDTQYF. CDR3 coding DNA: TGTGCCAGCAGCTTAAGGCCCACAGATACGCAGTATTTT.